Below, 2 T cell receptor beta chains from the same sample are listed, as sequenced in a study of graft-versus-host responses after intestinal transplantation. Generated by immunoSEQ multiplex PCR, the TCRdb table keeps only in-frame clones and is missing some. The data contain some 80,000 clones, more than 85% of them singletons. These receptors' targets are unknown. The specimen comprised unstimulated CD8+ T cells sorted from spleen or lymph node cells, sampled before transplant. The receptors were sampled from a human donor who was the organ donor for an intestinal transplant.

The gene calls are TRBV2 and TRBJ1-3, with 7 positions matching TRBD1. Unmatched junction bases numbered 11, after V lost 3 bases and J lost 0 bases. Germline lookup yields CDR1 SNHLY and CDR2 FYNNEI. The length of the CDR3 is 18 residues. The CDR3 sequence is CASSDPPPDRISGNTIYF. The CDR3 DNA reads as TGTGCCAGCAGTGATCCCCCTCCGGACAGGATCTCTGGAAACACCATATATTTT.

This clone is a singleton in its sample. V usage is TRBV29-1 and J usage is TRBJ2-7, with 9 bases identical to TRBD2. Germline CDR1 and CDR2: SQVTM and ANQGSEA. J was trimmed by 2 bases and V by 4 bases; bases with no gene match: 3. This CDR3 contains 13 residues. For the CDR3, the DNA is TGCAGCGTTGGGACTAGCGCAACCTACGAGCAGTACTTC. Translated: CSVGTSATYEQYF.